This record concerns one T cell receptor beta chain sequence. The antigen remains undetermined. Clones were read by immunoSEQ multiplex PCR, and TCRdb kept only the in-frame ones, dropping some. The table shows tens of thousands of clones, with around nine tenths occurring only once. The sample originates from a study of OX40 agonist ivuxolimab in advanced cancers. Overall study results and limits: The 0.1-3.0 mg/kg partial responders had among the lowest clonal expansion. CD4+ and CD8+ blood T cells expanded clonally by week 6 at 0.1 to 3.0 mg/kg.

V lost 6 bases and J 7 bases, leaving 13 bases between the germline ends. Per germline, CDR1 DFQATT and CDR2 SNEGSKA (reference sequence). The CDR3 contains 11 residues. This sequence joins TRBV20-1 and TRBJ2-7; D is perhaps TRBD2 (7 bases). The sequence came from an adult with an advanced solid tumor such as melanoma, head and neck, liver or kidney cancer. The sample consisted of CD4+ or CD8+ T cells sorted from blood, taken in a trial of the OX40 agonist ivuxolimab. The CDR3 loop reads CSAGGPVEQYF. The CDR3 DNA reads as TGCAGTGCGGGGGGGCCGGTGGAGCAGTACTTC.